This T cell receptor beta chain was retrieved from a study of shared clonotypes between healthy human individuals. Study-level background: A couple of women and a few men aged 18 to 49 served as donors.

Donors, healthy HIV-negative adults, lacked recent acute infections or vaccinations. About this clone itself: What it binds is unknown. This sample also contains other DNA sequences that code for the same CDR3.

With ten immunoSEQ deep assay plates, unsorted PBMC DNA underwent sequencing. Using immunoSEQ multiplex PCR, the repertoire was profiled, and TCRdb retains in-frame clones only, with some absent. The table records 400,000 to 600,000 clones, about 85% of them present only once. Trimming took off 2 bases at V and 0 bases at J, with 5 bases between the two ends. This CDR3 has 12 amino acids. Germline V gene data show CDR1 as SQVTM and CDR2 as ANQGSEA. Study-level findings and limits: Only blood underwent sampling, and tissue repertoires likely differ.

The sequence was collected from a woman aged 40-49 years in good health. Some clones in this sample may be carry-over from other donors' samples. The chain couples TRBV29-1 to TRBJ2-7; the D is unclear. Sequences were obtained from PBMCs. CDR3 sequence reads: CSVESNSYEQYF. The CDR3 coding sequence is TGCAGCGTTGAAAGCAACTCCTACGAGCAGTACTTC.